Below, one T cell receptor (beta chain) is given with its context. The CDR3 spans 15 residues. Germline lookup yields CDR1 SGDLS and CDR2 YYNGEE. The V gene lost 0 bases and the J gene lost 4 bases, with 11 bases spanning the gap. This specimen belongs to a study of OX40 agonist ivuxolimab in advanced cancers. The assay was immunoSEQ multiplex PCR, and TCRdb's table has in-frame clones only and misses some. The data contain 45,000 or so clones, more than 70% of them singletons. The V call is TRBV9, the J call TRBJ1-3; no reliable D call. The source is an adult with an advanced solid tumor such as melanoma, head and neck, liver or kidney cancer. The sample consisted of CD4+ or CD8+ T cells sorted from blood, taken in a trial of the OX40 agonist ivuxolimab. CDR3 nucleotide sequence: TGTGCCAGCAGCGTAGACCCGGACGTGGGAAACACCATATATTTT. Protein product: CASSVDPDVGNTIYF.